Below, 22 T cell receptor beta chains from the same sample are listed, as sequenced in a study of blood T cell repertoires in COVID-19. The data were produced by immunoSEQ multiplex PCR, yet TCRdb's version contains in-frame clones alone and is incomplete. This sample has roughly 220,000 clones, with 75% to 85% found just once. Sequenced input: peripheral blood. These receptors originate from an elderly woman with COVID-19, enrolled during active disease.

This clone has more than one count but fewer than ten. The CDR3 nucleotides are TGTGCTAGTGGTTTGGTAGGTGCAGGGAATCAGCCCCAGCATTTT. The encoded protein is CASGLVGAGNQPQHF. The genes are TRBV12-5 and TRBJ1-5, with a weak D call TRBD1 (5 bases). Per the germline V gene, CDR1 is LGHNT and CDR2 is FRNRAP. The CDR3 has 15 amino acids. V lost 0 bases to trimming and J lost 4 bases, with 10 bases between them.

The chain uses TRBV5-5 and TRBJ1-4; possibly TRBD1 for D (5 bases). Trimming took 4 bases from V and 0 from J, leaving 19 bases between them. Germline V gene data show CDR1 as SGHKS and CDR2 as YYEKEE (reference sequence). The CDR3 has 18 amino acids. CDR3 sequence: CASSVDGGSRATNEKLFF. The CDR3 bases are TGTGCCAGCAGCGTGGACGGGGGATCCAGGGCAACTAATGAAAAACTGTTTTTT.

CDR3 amino acids: CASSLDRLGNIQYF. CDR3 DNA sequence: TGCGCCAGCAGCTTGGACAGGCTGGGGAACATTCAGTACTTC. This chain connects TRBV5-1 to TRBJ2-4, with D possibly matching TRBD1 (5 bases). From germline, CDR1 is SGHRS and CDR2 YFSETQ. The V end was cut by 0 bases, the J end by 7 bases, with 11 bases between. The CDR3 runs to 14 residues.

The chain combines TRBV5-1 with TRBJ1-6; maybe TRBD1 (5 bases). CDR1 and CDR2 from the germline V gene are SGHRS and YFSETQ. The CDR3 contains 14 residues. V was cut by 0 bases and J by 10 bases, with 11 bases left in between. For the CDR3, the DNA is TGCGCCAGCAGCTTGGGCAGGGCCGAGTCACCCCTCCACTTT. This encodes CASSLGRAESPLHF.

The V call is TRBV7-2, the J call TRBJ1-1; the D is unclear. Germline V gene sequence: CDR1 SGHTA, CDR2 FQGNSA. CDR3 size: 10 residues. The V and J ends lost 11 bases and 13 bases respectively, with 17 bases between them. The CDR3 here is CAGSGSLGFF. In DNA form, the CDR3 reads TGTGCCGGCTCCGGGAGTCTGGGTTTCTTT.

The chain recombines TRBV2 with TRBJ2-6; no firm D call. CDR1 and CDR2 (germline): SNHLY, FYNNEI. V dropped 1 base and J dropped 0 bases, with 13 bases sitting between them. CDR3 size: 18 residues. In nucleotides, the CDR3 is TGTGCCAGCAGTGAAGTCAACCCCACAGTCTCTGGGGCCAACGTCCTGACTTTC. It translates to CASSEVNPTVSGANVLTF.

This sequence joins TRBV29-1 and TRBJ1-5, with TRBD1 as a possible D gene (5 bases). The CDR3 has 14 amino acids. V shed 4 bases and J shed 4 bases, with 14 bases lying between them. Per the germline V gene, CDR1 is SQVTM and CDR2 is ANQGSEA. CDR3 nucleotides: TGCAGCGTTGCGGAGGGGAAGGGGAATCAGCCCCAGCATTTT. Its protein is CSVAEGKGNQPQHF.

This clone was counted a few times. The V gene is TRBV3-1 (or the pseudogene TRBV3-2), the J gene TRBJ2-7; TRBD1 matches at 10 bases. Germline-derived CDR1 and CDR2 are LGHDT and YNNKEL (reference sequence). The CDR3 extends over 14 amino acids. With V trimmed by 4 bases and J by 3 bases, 3 bases remained unmatched. The CDR3 spells CASSRGQGIYEQYF. DNA for the CDR3: TGTGCCAGCAGCCGGGGACAGGGGATCTACGAGCAGTACTTC.

This sequence joins TRBV7-9 and TRBJ1-2; 11 nucleotides line up with TRBD1. Germline V gene sequence: CDR1 SEHNR, CDR2 FQNEAQ (reference sequence). The CDR3 spans 15 residues. The junction had 10 bases not matched to a gene; V was cut back by 5 bases and J by 8 bases. Here the CDR3 reads CASSRPGQGALGYTF. For the CDR3, the DNA is TGTGCCAGCAGCCGACCCGGACAGGGGGCGTTAGGCTACACCTTC.

This clone occurred a few times. This chain connects TRBV3-1 (or the pseudogene TRBV3-2) to TRBJ2-5; D remains ambiguous. Trimming removed 1 base at V and 0 bases at J, with 12 bases between. Germline-derived CDR1 and CDR2 are LGHDT and YNNKEL (reference sequence). CDR3 length: 16 amino acids. The CDR3 sequence is CASSQAGSSYQETQYF. For the CDR3, the DNA is TGTGCCAGCAGCCAAGCCGGGTCCTCGTACCAAGAGACCCAGTACTTC.

The rearrangement links TRBV7-2 to TRBJ2-2; D ambiguous. Trimming stripped 6 bases from V and 7 bases from J, with 15 bases between. Germline V gives CDR1 SGHTA, CDR2 FQGNSA. This CDR3 has 14 amino acids. CDR3 sequence reads: CASSPIPVVGELFF. In DNA form, the CDR3 reads TGTGCCAGCAGTCCAATCCCTGTAGTCGGGGAGCTGTTTTTT.

This chain uses TRBV6-2 or TRBV6-3 with TRBJ1-1; 9 positions agree with TRBD1. V shed 5 bases, J shed 4 bases, and the junction held 8 bases outside the gene matches. The CDR3 sequence is 15 residues long. Per the germline V gene, CDR1 is MNHEY and CDR2 is SVGEGT. The CDR3 coding sequence is TGTGCCAGCAGTGATCGACAGGGGGTACTCACTGAAGCTTTCTTT. Translating gives CASSDRQGVLTEAFF.

The chain recombines TRBV30 with TRBJ1-6, with D possibly being TRBD1 (5 bases). Per the germline V gene, CDR1 is GTSNPN and CDR2 is SVGIG (reference sequence). The germline V and J ends were trimmed by 8 bases and 7 bases, with 15 bases remaining between them. This CDR3 contains 13 residues. CDR3 sequence: CAGDGGVNSPLHF. As DNA, the CDR3 is TGTGCCGGAGACGGGGGGGTAAATTCACCCCTCCACTTT.

This chain uses TRBV30 with TRBJ2-3; D not resolved. Germline CDR1 reads GTSNPN; CDR2 reads SVGIG (reference sequence). The CDR3 spans 11 residues. Trimming cost V 7 bases and J 5 bases, with 10 bases left between them. The CDR3 DNA sequence: TGTGCCTTGCAAGAGGTAGATACGCAGTATTTT. This codes for CALQEVDTQYF. The whole variable domain, filled in from reference TRBV30 and TRBJ2-3, reads SQTIHQWPATLVQPVGSPLSLECTVEGTSNPNLYWYRQAAGRGLQLLFYSVGIGQISSEVPQNLSASRPQDRQFILSSKKLLLSDSGFYLCALQEVDTQYFGPGTRLTVL.

On this clone itself: This sample also contains other DNA sequences that code for the same CDR3. The chain has TRBV9 and TRBJ2-5; D uncertain. V was cut by 2 bases and J by 0 bases, with 8 bases left in between. The length of the CDR3 is 14 residues. Germline V gives CDR1 SGDLS, CDR2 YYNGEE. CDR3 in amino acids: CASSVGGYQETQYF. DNA of the CDR3: TGTGCCAGCAGCGTTGGCGGATACCAAGAGACCCAGTACTTC.

The chain recombines TRBV7-2 with TRBJ2-5, with 9 bases identical to TRBD1. The CDR3 loop spans 16 amino acids. V lost 3 bases to trimming and J lost 1 base; unmatched junction nucleotides: 6. The germline V gene has CDR1 SGHTA and CDR2 FQGNSA. Here the CDR3 reads CASSLVGTGIQETQYF. The CDR3 nucleotides are TGTGCCAGCAGCTTGGTGGGGACAGGGATCCAAGAGACCCAGTACTTC.

This clone was observed a few times. The V gene is TRBV11-1, the J gene TRBJ1-6, with D hard to call. This CDR3 region has 14 residues. Trimming left V 2 bases short and J 7 bases short, with 9 bases between. Looked up from germline, CDR1 is SGHAT and CDR2 is FQDESV (reference sequence). CDR3: CASSLPGRNSPLHF. CDR3 nucleotides: TGTGCCAGCAGCTTACCGGGAAGGAATTCACCCCTCCACTTT.

The chain recombines TRBV5-6 with TRBJ2-7; D not resolved. The germline V gene encodes CDR1 SGHDT and CDR2 YYEEEE. Trimming stripped 1 base from V and 1 base from J, with 9 bases between. The CDR3 sequence is 14 residues long. The CDR3 region is CASSLWANSYEQYF. The CDR3 coding sequence is TGTGCCAGCAGCTTGTGGGCTAATTCCTACGAGCAGTACTTC.

This clone occurred once. This chain uses TRBV7-9 with TRBJ2-2, with 8 bases lining up with TRBD2. CDR1 is SEHNR, CDR2 FQNEAQ, per germline (reference sequence). This CDR3 comprises 16 residues. Losses at the gene ends were 5 bases for V and 3 bases for J; bases not matched to a gene: 8. The CDR3 DNA is TGTGCCAGCAGCCCCACCGGGGGGGAGGACACCGGGGAGCTGTTTTTT. Translation gives CASSPTGGEDTGELFF. The full variable domain, in which reference TRBV7-9 and TRBJ2-2 provide the parts outside the CDR3, is DTGVSQNPRHKITKRGQNVTFRCDPISEHNRLYWYRQTLGQGPEFLTYFQNEAQLEKSRLLSDRFSAERPKGSFSTLEIQRTEQGDSAMYLCASSPTGGEDTGELFFGEGSRLTVL.

Regarding this clone: One end of the junction does not line up with germline, which may come from a read error. The chain is built from TRBV2 and TRBJ1-2, with 7 positions matching TRBD1. CDR1 and CDR2 (germline): SNHLY, FYNNEI. This CDR3 spans 13 amino acids. This CDR3 is CAGRGQYNYGYTF. The CDR3 DNA is TGTGCCGGCAGGGGACAGTACAACTATGGCTACACCTTC.

This rearrangement joins TRBV27 to TRBJ1-2; D unresolved. The germline V and J ends were trimmed by 6 bases and 1 base, with 6 bases remaining between them. Per the germline V gene, CDR1 is MNHEY and CDR2 is SMNVEV (reference sequence). This CDR3 spans 12 amino acids. The CDR3 sequence: CASSNSNYGYTF. DNA for the CDR3: TGTGCCAGCAGCAACAGTAACTATGGCTACACCTTC.

The chain has TRBV27 and TRBJ1-2; D ambiguous. Germline V gives CDR1 MNHEY, CDR2 SMNVEV (reference sequence). V lost 5 bases and J lost 5, with 15 bases in between. This CDR3 has 14 amino acids. The DNA for the CDR3 is TGTGCCAGCAGTGATCTAGCGGGAGTTTATGGCTACACCTTC. This sequence encodes CASSDLAGVYGYTF.